This T cell receptor beta chain was found in a study of cytomegalovirus exposure and HLA in healthy donors (dated 2017 in TCRdb). Concerning the study at large: An earlier analysis of approximately 590 of the donors reported roughly 300 Gb of sequence data and some 120 million unique TCR beta sequences from around 200 million T cells. An early release that covered some 640 HLA-typed donors contained around 330 gigabases of sequencing data and 80 million or so unique TCR sequences. Of the approximately 400 genotyped donors, about 84% fell in the genetic ancestry cluster associated with self-reported Caucasian donors. The study aimed to test whether cataloging public T cell receptors could reveal signatures of past pathogen exposure. Using immunosequencing, the study profiled T cell repertoires from around 680 subjects and related those repertoires to cytomegalovirus serostatus. A separate validation cohort of about 110 different subjects was used in addition to the 666-subject first cohort. To predict cytomegalovirus infection status, the study combined high-throughput TCR immunosequencing, statistical association of individual TCRs with disease status, and machine learning. In a later analysis, previously published TCR beta repertoires from some 640 donors were re-analyzed and high-resolution HLA genotyping was added so that TCR occurrence patterns could be studied. Rather than drawing on any new phenotypic data, the later analysis identified candidate immune exposures from TCR beta sequences and the way those sequences occurred across donors. To decide whether each TCR beta V gene segment behaved as functional or pseudogenic, an earlier analysis of 587 of the donors relied on high-throughput TCR beta sequencing. Donor age, sex, ethnicity and CMV serostatus were compiled together with the repertoire data. Genome-wide SNP genotypes for about three fifths of the roughly 670 donors were used in a later genetic analysis, which treated that subset as a discovery cohort. Every repertoire in the discovery cohort had been generated on one and the same sequencing platform. Both class I and class II loci were covered by HLA typing, at four-digit resolution. Typing coverage varied by locus: about 620-630 donors for A, B, C, DRB1 and DQB1; 500 to 550 for DQA1; 606 for DPA1; 400 to 480 for DPB1. About 5 DR-DQ haplotypes were handled as single units for association and clustering, since linkage in the cohort was strong. On average, roughly 240,000 unique TCR beta nucleotide sequences were sequenced per donor among a few hundred genotyped donors of the cohort, with approximately 18% of those sequences being non-productive.

In total, more than 500 healthy bone marrow donors made up the cohort. At the time of sampling, every cohort member was nominally healthy, though immune exposures that went unrecorded were likely present. The donor was CMV seronegative and belonged to the group of 352 seronegative cohort members. A peripheral blood sample was collected from each donor, and TCR beta sequencing was performed on peripheral blood mononuclear cells. Genomic DNA was extracted from the blood cell samples with the Qiagen DNeasy Blood Extraction Kit. The CDR3 contains 14 residues, cysteine and phenylalanine counted. The read is trimmed to its CDR3 DNA, 42 bases read in frame from base 1. Trimming removed 4 bases from V and 9 bases from J, leaving 16 bases between the germline ends. CDR1 and CDR2 (SGHDN, FVKESK) derive from the germline V gene. The full study reports these points: Because HLA typing was missing for some donors at each locus, association tests included only the typed subset. Assigning TCR associations to individual alleles was difficult when HLA alleles, especially DR and DQ, strongly co-occurred. The classifier was reported to diagnose cytomegalovirus status with high specificity and sensitivity in both the original and validation cohorts. In a later genetic analysis, fewer N-insertions in productive TCRs were reported among donors in an Asian-associated ancestry cluster than the roughly 700-donor mean. In this cohort, only TCR beta chains were sequenced, and detectable features were limited by the absence of alpha or paired-chain data. Because counts were too low, seventeen rarely observed V segments, including chromosome 9 orphons, were left out of the earlier analysis of over 550 of the donors. Some IMGT-functional V segments, including TRBV6-2 and TRBV6-3, could not be distinguished by the 87-base-pair reads and were therefore excluded. Several of the top co-occurrence clusters appeared to be linked to parvovirus B19, influenza, CMV and Epstein-Barr virus, according to a later analysis. Broadly in line with IMGT annotations, most TCR beta V segments showed up in productive rearrangements about 90% or about 30% of the time in an earlier analysis of about 500 of the donors. In a later analysis, some 17,000 TCR beta sequences were associated with specific HLA alleles at a false discovery rate of 0.05. Most CMV-associated TCR beta chains appeared to be HLA-restricted in a later analysis, and the HLA associations seemed to be driven largely by CMV exposure. A few of the identified cytomegalovirus-associated TCR beta chains were confirmed in vitro to be specific for cytomegalovirus antigens. In a later analysis, the rate of TCR association differed among HLA loci, with DRB1 alleles having the most associated TCRs and HLA-C alleles having the fewest. Linkage disequilibrium might explain the correlated functional status among segregating V segments, but an unknown experimental factor could not be ruled out. According to the authors, the approach could potentially be generalized to other disease states and immunological phenotypes. In the study, roughly 160 TCR beta chains were listed as associated with cytomegalovirus. In a later analysis, HLA-associated TCR beta chains showed more clonal expansion and lower generation probabilities than non-associated chains that were equally common. A further reported finding was that TCR beta sequences accurately predicted the HLA-A and HLA-B alleles for most subjects in the first cohort. The sequencing pipeline was judged likely to have produced a cluster of highly shared sequence variants as a technical artifact. The only immune exposure information available for the cohort was CMV serostatus. A later genetic analysis associated a missense DCLRE1C variant with V-gene and J-gene trimming of TCR beta chains, and an independent cohort replicated the association. Across donors, most TCR sequences were observed very rarely, whereas some public TCRs were present in many individuals. Presence/absence analyses assumed roughly uniform sequencing depth across donors, an assumption that may not hold.

Regarding this clone: Its cognate antigen has yet to be identified. Base qualities are not at hand, and no much larger clone is one base apart.

Library preparation employed the immunoSEQ multiplex PCR assay. For the multiplex PCR, a mixture combining 60 forward primers for TCR Vbeta segments and 13 reverse primers for TCR Jbeta segments was used. The CDR3 region of rearranged TCR beta genes was amplified from genomic DNA with a multiplex PCR assay. Amplified TCR beta libraries were sequenced as 87-base-pair reads on the Illumina HiSeq System. Turning to the authors' computational methods: In a later analysis, roughly 80 million unique TCR beta chains were counted across the 666 repertoires, and roughly 9.9 million of these chains were shared by at least two donors. To remove PCR and sequencing errors, raw reads were error-corrected and collapsed into unique sequences using a nearest-neighbor algorithm that merged closely related sequences. Alignment of CDR3 sequences to IMGT reference sequences was used to assign V, D and J gene segments. For a sequence to be retained, a match of at least six nucleotides was required to both a V gene segment and a J gene segment. Rearrangements were called productive when the CDR3 lacked stop codons and stayed in frame with V and J; all others were non-productive. Following IMGT convention, CDR3 was defined as the stretch from the second conserved V-encoded cysteine up to the conserved J-encoded phenylalanine. The earlier analysis of about 640 of the donors excluded any sequence lacking an unambiguous match to a single V gene segment. An earlier analysis of several hundred of the donors called V segments functional above 56.7% productive rearrangements and segregating when the between-donor standard deviation exceeded 5%. A statistical classification framework was built for diagnosing cytomegalovirus status from the catalog of TCR beta chain sequences. In a later analysis, TCR nucleotide sequences were compared against IMGT/GENE-DB human TR gene sequences so that V and J genes could be assigned. The TCRdist pipeline was used in a later analysis to assign CDR3 sequences and most-parsimonious VDJ recombination scenarios. In a later analysis, each TCR beta chain was defined by its CDR3 amino acid sequence together with its V-gene family, and reads lacking a unique V-gene family were excluded. To address suspected cross-contamination and a sequencing artifact, a later analysis removed roughly 640 highly shared, low-generation-probability nucleotide sequences. In a later analysis, a clonal expansion index for each public chain was calculated from normalized within-repertoire ranks of inferred template counts. A later analysis computed generation probabilities with a VDJ recombination model fitted to out-of-frame rearrangements, and checked the results against IGoR. A later analysis scored TCR-TCR, TCR-HLA and TCR-CMV co-occurrence with hypergeometric tests, applying a repertoire-size bias correction to TCR pairs. To estimate false discovery rates, a later analysis permuted the HLA or CMV assignments 20 times. In a later analysis, co-occurring TCRs were grouped with DBSCAN, and TCRdist sequence similarity was added when clustering was performed within HLA-allele-positive subsets. For co-occurrence clustering, repertoires with fewer than 30,000 or more than 120,000 public chains were excluded, along with five or six repertoires with anomalous nucleotide sharing. This immuneACCESS table, as held by TCRdb, lists in-frame sequences with V and J called but not all clones. Of the missing ones, under half trace to an unresolved V gene in checked studies; the others have no known cause. The V and J calls and clone size come from that table; D and trimming were worked out from the DNA. In this sample the table shows fewer than 250,000 clones, roughly three quarters of which occur a single time. The biggest ten clones account for about 1.4% of the sample.

Sequenced input: PBMCs. The receptor comes from a woman aged 50 to 65 in good health and CMV-seronegative. The chain uses TRBV14 and TRBJ2-1, with a tentative D gene TRBD2 over 7 matching bases. The CDR3 here reads CASSPRGGGVEQFF. The base sequence is TGTGCCAGCAGCCCTAGGGGCGGGGGCGTTGAGCAGTTCTTC.